A single sample gave rise to the 15 T cell receptor beta chains below, sequenced in a study of beta chain features in type 1 diabetes. Investigators reverse transcribed all isolated RNA, so they sequenced expressed TCRB transcripts. This table comes from immunoSEQ multiplex PCR, and its TCRdb copy is limited to in-frame clones, with some not included. The profile shows about 400,000 clones, approximately 12% of them singletons. Material: naive CD4+ T cells from blood. The source is a man aged 18 to 30 in good health.

This clone was counted between two and nine times. The gene calls are TRBV19 and TRBJ2-7, with a possible D match to TRBD1 (7 bases). Deletions cut 1 base from V and 4 bases from J, with 17 bases between. This CDR3 has 16 amino acids. Germline V lookup: CDR1 LNHDA, CDR2 SQIVND (reference sequence). CDR3 in DNA: TGTGCCAGTAGTATAGCACTCGCGGGACAGCGATACGAGCAGTACTTC. Encoded protein: CASSIALAGQRYEQYF.

V gene TRBV4-3 combines with J gene TRBJ2-7; 8 bases fit TRBD1. The V gene's germline CDR1 is LGHNA and CDR2 YSLEER. Trimming at V came to 0 bases and at J to 4 bases, leaving 11 bases not matched to a gene. The CDR3 extends over 17 amino acids. CDR3 residues: CASSQDTSRQGPYEQYF. In DNA, the CDR3 is TGCGCCAGCAGCCAAGATACGTCGCGACAGGGGCCGTACGAGCAGTACTTC.

In its sample, this clone was seen a few times. The chain couples TRBV7-2 to TRBJ2-3; 8 bases map to TRBD2. Germline V gene lookup returns CDR1 SGHTA and CDR2 FQGNSA. Unmatched junction bases numbered 11, after V lost 6 bases and J lost 0 bases. The CDR3 extends over 17 amino acids. The CDR3 here is CASSGLREGYSTDTQYF. CDR3 coding DNA: TGTGCCAGCAGTGGACTCCGGGAGGGGTATAGCACAGATACGCAGTATTTT. Using reference TRBV7-2 and TRBJ2-3 for the parts outside the CDR3, the full variable domain is GAGVSQSPSNKVTEKGKDVELRCDPISGHTALYWYRQSLGQGLEFLIYFQGNSAPDKSGLPSDRFSAERTGGSVSTLTIQRTQQEDSAVYLCASSGLREGYSTDTQYFGPGTRLTVL.

This clone came up a few times. The rearrangement joins TRBV7-2 to TRBJ1-5, with D unclear. V lost 2 bases, J lost 2 bases, and 10 bases lay in between. The CDR3 extends over 15 amino acids. Germline CDR1 and CDR2: SGHTA and FQGNSA. CDR3 in amino acids: CASSLNAGGNQPQHF. In DNA, the CDR3 is TGTGCCAGCAGCTTAAATGCCGGGGGCAATCAGCCCCAGCATTTT.

CDR3 in amino acids: CASSTGTAGDYGYTF. CDR3 DNA sequence: TGTGCCAGCAGTACAGGGACAGCCGGGGACTATGGCTACACCTTC. V usage is TRBV28 and J usage is TRBJ1-2; TRBD1 aligns across 7 bases. The CDR3 runs 15 residues. CDR1 and CDR2 from the germline V gene are MDHEN and SYDVKM. V trimming: 5 bases; J trimming: 3 bases; junction bases outside the gene matches: 9.

This clone was counted a few times. V usage is TRBV4-2 and J usage is TRBJ1-1, with TRBD1 identical over 9 bases. The CDR3 has 15 residues. V gave up 1 base and J gave up 13 bases; unmatched junction bases: 13. Germline V gene lookup returns CDR1 LGHNA and CDR2 YNFKEQ. The CDR3 loop reads CASSQASGVRDRVFF. The CDR3 nucleotides read TGTGCCAGCAGCCAAGCATCAGGAGTCCGGGACAGGGTTTTCTTT.

This chain uses TRBV9 with TRBJ1-1; D uncertain. The CDR3 contains 13 residues. The germline V and J ends were trimmed by 1 base and 4 bases, with 8 bases remaining between them. The V gene's germline CDR1 is SGDLS and CDR2 YYNGEE. The CDR3: CASSVLGPTEAFF. The DNA of the CDR3 is TGTGCCAGCAGCGTATTGGGCCCCACTGAAGCTTTCTTT.

This clone came up a few times. This chain connects TRBV28 to TRBJ2-5; 7 positions match TRBD2. Germline V gene sequence: CDR1 MDHEN, CDR2 SYDVKM. The CDR3 runs to 16 residues. V dropped 2 bases and J dropped 2; count of bases not matched to a gene: 8. DNA of the CDR3: TGTGCCAGCAGTTTAAGGCCTAGCGGATTACAAGAGACCCAGTACTTC. This gives the protein CASSLRPSGLQETQYF. The full variable domain, rest sourced from reference TRBV28 and TRBJ2-5, is DVKVTQSSRYLVKRTGEKVFLECVQDMDHENMFWYRQDPGLGLRLIYFSYDVKMKEKGDIPEGYSVSREKKERFSLILESASTNQTSMYLCASSLRPSGLQETQYFGPGTRLLVL.

V gene TRBV27 combines with J gene TRBJ1-1; TRBD1 might be the D (5 bases). CDR3 length: 15 amino acids. Looked up from germline, CDR1 is MNHEY and CDR2 is SMNVEV (reference sequence). Trimming pared 5 bases from V and 4 bases from J, leaving 17 bases between. CDR3 sequence reads: CASSGAFLRSTEAFF. The CDR3 DNA sequence: TGTGCCAGCAGTGGGGCTTTCCTCCGGAGCACTGAAGCTTTCTTT.

This rearrangement joins TRBV19 to TRBJ1-5; 8 bases map to TRBD1. V dropped 4 bases and J dropped 0; count of bases not matched to a gene: 2. Germline V gives CDR1 LNHDA, CDR2 SQIVND (reference sequence). The CDR3 loop spans 15 amino acids. The CDR3 is CASSKDRDSNQPQHF. CDR3 coding DNA: TGTGCCAGTAGTAAGGACAGGGATAGCAATCAGCCCCAGCATTTT.

The chain carries TRBV5-1 and TRBJ1-1, with D tentatively TRBD1 (6 bases). Trimming cost V 4 bases and J 3 bases, with 16 bases left between them. Per germline, CDR1 SGHRS and CDR2 YFSETQ. CDR3 size: 15 residues. CDR3 nucleotide sequence: TGCGCCAGCAGCCACCGATCCAGGACAGACACTGAAGCTTTCTTT. This translates into CASSHRSRTDTEAFF.

This clone was observed a few times. V and J are TRBV7-2 and TRBJ2-7; 11 bases fit TRBD2. The V and J ends lost 5 bases and 2 bases, in that order; junction bases with no gene match: 5. The V gene's germline CDR1 is SGHTA and CDR2 FQGNSA. This CDR3 contains 15 residues. As DNA, the CDR3 is TGTGCCAGCAGCCGACTAGCGGGGTACACCTACGAGCAGTACTTC. Translated: CASSRLAGYTYEQYF.

The chain recombines TRBV4-3 with TRBJ1-4; maybe TRBD1 (5 bases). There are 16 residues in the CDR3. V was pared by 1 base and J by 8 bases, with 17 bases between. Per germline, CDR1 LGHNA and CDR2 YSLEER. As DNA, the CDR3 is TGCGCCAGCAGCCAAGCCTCTCCGGGGGTTGAGGAAAAACTGTTTTTT. Translating it yields CASSQASPGVEEKLFF.

This chain uses TRBV27 with TRBJ2-6, with TRBD2 as a possible D gene (5 bases). This CDR3 comprises 17 residues. V gave up 8 bases and J gave up 0 bases, with 17 bases separating them. Germline CDR1 and CDR2: MNHEY and SMNVEV (reference sequence). The CDR3 region is CASRLYLGSSGANVLTF. Here the CDR3 DNA reads TGTGCCAGCCGTCTGTACTTAGGGAGCTCTGGGGCCAACGTCCTGACTTTC.

This chain links TRBV13 with TRBJ1-1; D is unclear. This CDR3 contains 11 residues. The V end was cut by 3 bases, the J end by 8 bases, with 7 bases between. From germline, CDR1 is PRHDT and CDR2 FYEKMQ (reference sequence). CDR3 sequence: CASSLVGEAFF. DNA of the CDR3: TGTGCCAGCAGCTTGGTCGGGGAAGCTTTCTTT. The full variable domain, rest sourced from reference TRBV13 and TRBJ1-1, is AAGVIQSPRHLIKEKRETATLKCYPIPRHDTVYWYQQGPGQDPQFLISFYEKMQSDKGSIPDRFSAQQFSDYHSELNMSSLELGDSALYFCASSLVGEAFFGQGTRLTVV.